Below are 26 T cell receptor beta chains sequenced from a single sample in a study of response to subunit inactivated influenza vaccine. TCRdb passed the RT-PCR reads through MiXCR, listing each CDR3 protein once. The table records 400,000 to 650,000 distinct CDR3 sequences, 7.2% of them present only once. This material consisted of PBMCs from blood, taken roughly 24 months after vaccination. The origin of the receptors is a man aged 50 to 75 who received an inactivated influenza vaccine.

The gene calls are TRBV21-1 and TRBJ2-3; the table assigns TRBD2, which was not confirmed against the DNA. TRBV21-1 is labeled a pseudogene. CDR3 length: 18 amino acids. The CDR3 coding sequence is TGTGCCAGCAGCTCAAGGGGCGGGAGCCTTATTTACACAGATACGCAGTATTTT. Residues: CASSSRGGSLIYTDTQYF.

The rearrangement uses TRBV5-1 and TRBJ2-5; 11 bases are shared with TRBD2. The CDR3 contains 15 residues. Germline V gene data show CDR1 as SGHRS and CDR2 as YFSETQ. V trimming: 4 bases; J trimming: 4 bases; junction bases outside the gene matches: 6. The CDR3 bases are TGCGCCAGCAGCGACCCGACTAGCGGGGTAGAGACCCAGTACTTC. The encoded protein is CASSDPTSGVETQYF.

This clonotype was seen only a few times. The DNA of the CDR3 is TGCGCCAGCAGCCAAGGAGGGGTGCGGGGAGCTTTCTTT. Translation gives CASSQGGVRGAFF. This chain connects TRBV4-3 to TRBJ1-1; D may be TRBD1 (5 bases). V gave up 1 base and J gave up 10 bases, with 13 bases separating them. CDR1 is LGHNA and CDR2 is YSLEER in the germline V gene. The CDR3 loop spans 13 amino acids.

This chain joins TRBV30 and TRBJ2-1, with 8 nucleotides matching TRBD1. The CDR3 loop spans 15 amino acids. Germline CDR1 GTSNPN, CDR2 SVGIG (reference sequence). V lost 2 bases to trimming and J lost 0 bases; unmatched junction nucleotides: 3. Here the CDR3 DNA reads TGTGCCTGGAGTATCGGACAGGGCTCCTACAATGAGCAGTTCTTC. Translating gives CAWSIGQGSYNEQFF.

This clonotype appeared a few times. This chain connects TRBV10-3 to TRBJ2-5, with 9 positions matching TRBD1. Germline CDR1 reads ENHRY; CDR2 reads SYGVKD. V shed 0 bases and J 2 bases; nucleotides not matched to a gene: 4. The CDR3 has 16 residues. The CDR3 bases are TGTGCCATCAGTGAGTCCTGGACAGGGGATCAAGAGACCCAGTACTTC. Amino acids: CAISESWTGDQETQYF.

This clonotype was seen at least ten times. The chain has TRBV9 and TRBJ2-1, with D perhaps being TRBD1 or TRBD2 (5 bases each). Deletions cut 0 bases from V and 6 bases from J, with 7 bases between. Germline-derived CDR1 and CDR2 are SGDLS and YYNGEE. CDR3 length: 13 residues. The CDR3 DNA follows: TGTGCCAGCAGCGTAGAAGGGACCAATGAGCAGTTCTTC. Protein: CASSVEGTNEQFF.

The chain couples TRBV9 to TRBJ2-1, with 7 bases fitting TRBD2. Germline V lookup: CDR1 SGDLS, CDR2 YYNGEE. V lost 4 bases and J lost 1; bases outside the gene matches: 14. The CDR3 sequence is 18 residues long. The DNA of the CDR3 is TGTGCCAGCAGCTATTCGGGACGCGGGAGAGGGTCCTACAATGAGCAGTTCTTC. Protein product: CASSYSGRGRGSYNEQFF.

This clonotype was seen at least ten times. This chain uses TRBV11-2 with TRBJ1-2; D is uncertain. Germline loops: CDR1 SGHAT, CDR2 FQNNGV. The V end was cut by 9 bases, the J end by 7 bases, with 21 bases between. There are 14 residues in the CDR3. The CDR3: CASGPGGIESGYTF. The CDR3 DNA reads TGTGCCAGTGGACCTGGTGGTATCGAGTCTGGCTACACCTTC.

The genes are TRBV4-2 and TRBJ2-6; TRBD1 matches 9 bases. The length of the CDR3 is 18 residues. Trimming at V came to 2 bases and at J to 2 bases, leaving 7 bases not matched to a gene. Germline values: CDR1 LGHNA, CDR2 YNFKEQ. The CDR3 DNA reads TGTGCCAGCAGCCAAAACAGGGGGCGCGATCCTGGGGCCAACGTCCTGACTTTC. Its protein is CASSQNRGRDPGANVLTF.

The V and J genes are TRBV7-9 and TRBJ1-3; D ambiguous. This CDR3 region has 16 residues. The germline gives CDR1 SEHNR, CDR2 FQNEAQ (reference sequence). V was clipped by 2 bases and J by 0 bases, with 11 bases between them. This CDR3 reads CASSLNGPSSGNTIYF. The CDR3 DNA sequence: TGTGCCAGCAGCTTAAACGGGCCGAGCTCTGGAAACACCATATATTTT.

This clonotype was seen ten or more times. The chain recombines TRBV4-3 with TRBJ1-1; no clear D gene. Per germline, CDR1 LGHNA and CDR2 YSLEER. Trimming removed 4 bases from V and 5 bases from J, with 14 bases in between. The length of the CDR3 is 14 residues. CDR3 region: CASSPLIGGTEAFF. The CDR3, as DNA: TGCGCCAGCAGCCCTCTCATAGGTGGTACTGAAGCTTTCTTT.

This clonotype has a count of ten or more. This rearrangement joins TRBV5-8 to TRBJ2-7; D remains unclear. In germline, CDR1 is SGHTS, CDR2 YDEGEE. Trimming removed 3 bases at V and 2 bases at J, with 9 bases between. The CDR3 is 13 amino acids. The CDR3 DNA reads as TGTGCCAGCAGCTGGGGTCTCACCTACGAGCAGTACTTC. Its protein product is CASSWGLTYEQYF.

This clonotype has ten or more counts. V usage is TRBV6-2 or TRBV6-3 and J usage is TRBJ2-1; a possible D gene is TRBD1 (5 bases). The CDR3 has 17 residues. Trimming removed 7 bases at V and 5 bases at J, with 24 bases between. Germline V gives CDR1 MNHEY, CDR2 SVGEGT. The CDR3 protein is CASTLNPFPTANNEQFF. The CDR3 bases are TGTGCCAGCACCCTTAATCCCTTCCCGACAGCTAACAATGAGCAGTTCTTC.

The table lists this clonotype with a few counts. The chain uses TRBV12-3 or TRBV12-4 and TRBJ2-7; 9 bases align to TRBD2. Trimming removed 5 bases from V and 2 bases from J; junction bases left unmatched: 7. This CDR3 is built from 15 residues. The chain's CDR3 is CASSGAGGLTYEQYF. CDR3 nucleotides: TGTGCCAGCAGTGGAGCGGGAGGCTTAACCTACGAGCAGTACTTC.

The CDR3 DNA is TGTGCCAGCAGGCGGGGGGGGGCAGCCAGGAACACCGGGGAGCTGTTTTTT. It yields the protein CASRRGGAARNTGELFF. V usage is TRBV11-2 and J usage is TRBJ2-2, with 9 nucleotides matching TRBD2. Trimming removed 6 bases from V and 1 base from J; junction bases left unmatched: 9. CDR1 and CDR2 from the germline V gene are SGHAT and FQNNGV. CDR3 size: 17 residues.

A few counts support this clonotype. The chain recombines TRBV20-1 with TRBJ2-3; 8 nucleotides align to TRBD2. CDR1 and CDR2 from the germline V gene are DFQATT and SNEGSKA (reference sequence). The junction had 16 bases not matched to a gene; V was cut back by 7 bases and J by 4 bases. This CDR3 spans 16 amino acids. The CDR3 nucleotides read TGCAGTGTTCAAACACCCGGGAGGGCCCGCGCAGATACGCAGTATTTT. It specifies CSVQTPGRARADTQYF.

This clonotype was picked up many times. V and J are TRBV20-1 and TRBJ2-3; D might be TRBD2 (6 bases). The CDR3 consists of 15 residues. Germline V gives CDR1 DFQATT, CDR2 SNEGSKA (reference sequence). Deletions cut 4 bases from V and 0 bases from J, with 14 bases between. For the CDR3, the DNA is TGCAGTGCTAAGCGGGCCGAGCCAAGCACAGATACGCAGTATTTT. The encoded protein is CSAKRAEPSTDTQYF.

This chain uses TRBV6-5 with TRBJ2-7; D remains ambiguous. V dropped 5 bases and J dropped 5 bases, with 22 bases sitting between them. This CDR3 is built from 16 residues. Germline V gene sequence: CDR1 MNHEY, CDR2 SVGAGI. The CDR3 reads CASSNQLTALQNEQYF. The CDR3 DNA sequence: TGTGCCAGCAGTAACCAACTTACCGCGTTGCAGAACGAGCAGTACTTC.

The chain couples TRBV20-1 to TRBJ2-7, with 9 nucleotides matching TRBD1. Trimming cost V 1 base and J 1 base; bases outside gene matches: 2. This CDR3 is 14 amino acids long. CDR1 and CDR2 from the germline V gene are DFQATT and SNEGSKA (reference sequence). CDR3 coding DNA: TGCAGTGCTAGAGCGGGACAGGGTTCCTACGAGCAGTACTTC. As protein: CSARAGQGSYEQYF.

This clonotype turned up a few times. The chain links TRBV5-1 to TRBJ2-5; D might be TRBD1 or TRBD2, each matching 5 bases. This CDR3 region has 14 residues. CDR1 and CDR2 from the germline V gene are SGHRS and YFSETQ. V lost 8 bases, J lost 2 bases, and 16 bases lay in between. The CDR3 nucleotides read TGCGCCAGTAGAACCGGGACGAATCAAGAGACCCAGTACTTC. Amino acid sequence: CASRTGTNQETQYF. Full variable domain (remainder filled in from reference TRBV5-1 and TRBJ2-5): KAGVTQTPRYLIKTRGQQVTLSCSPISGHRSVSWYQQTPGQGLQFLFEYFSETQRNKGNFPGRFSGRQFSNSRSEMNVSTLELGDSALYLCASRTGTNQETQYFGPGTRLLVL.

The CDR3 nucleotides are TGTGCCAGCAGACGAGGGACTAGCGGGGGCCCGGTTTACCACGAGCAGTACTTC. This gives the protein CASRRGTSGGPVYHEQYF. V is TRBV11-2 and J is TRBJ2-7; TRBD2 agrees at 14 bases. The CDR3 contains 18 residues. CDR1 is SGHAT and CDR2 is FQNNGV in the germline V gene. Germline trimming cut 6 bases from V and 5 bases from J; bases unmatched to any gene: 15.

CDR3 in amino acids: CASTRQNTGELFF. For the CDR3, the DNA is TGTGCCAGCACACGACAGAACACCGGGGAGCTGTTTTTT. The chain couples TRBV7-9 to TRBJ2-2; D ambiguous. CDR3 size: 13 residues. The germline V gene has CDR1 SEHNR and CDR2 FQNEAQ (reference sequence). V lost 7 bases to trimming and J lost 1 base, with 7 bases between them.

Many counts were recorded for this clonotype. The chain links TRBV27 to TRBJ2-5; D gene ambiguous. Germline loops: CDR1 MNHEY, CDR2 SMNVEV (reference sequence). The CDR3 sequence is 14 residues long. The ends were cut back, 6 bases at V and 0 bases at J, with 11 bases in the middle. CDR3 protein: CASRALKYQETQYF. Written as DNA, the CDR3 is TGTGCCAGCAGAGCTCTTAAGTACCAAGAGACCCAGTACTTC.

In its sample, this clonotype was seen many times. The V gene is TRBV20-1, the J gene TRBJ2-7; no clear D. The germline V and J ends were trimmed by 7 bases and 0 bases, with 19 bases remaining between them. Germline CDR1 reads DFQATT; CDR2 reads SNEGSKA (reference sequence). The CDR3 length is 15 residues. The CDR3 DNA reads TGCAGTGGCCATTCGATTTCGGATAGCTCCTACGAGCAGTACTTC. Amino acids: CSGHSISDSSYEQYF.

CDR3 sequence reads: CASSGRTGNFSYEQYF. The DNA of the CDR3 is TGTGCCAGCAGTGGACGGACAGGGAACTTTTCCTACGAGCAGTACTTC. The chain couples TRBV6-2 or TRBV6-3 to TRBJ2-7, with 8 positions matching TRBD1. The CDR3 is 16 amino acids. Germline V gene sequence: CDR1 MNHEY, CDR2 SVGEGT. With 5 bases clipped from V and 1 base from J, the junction kept 10 bases outside the gene matches.

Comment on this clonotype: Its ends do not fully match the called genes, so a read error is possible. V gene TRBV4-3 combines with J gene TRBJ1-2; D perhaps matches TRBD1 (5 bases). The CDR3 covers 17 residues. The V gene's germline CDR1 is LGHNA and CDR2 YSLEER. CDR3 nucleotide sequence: TGCGCCAACAGCCAAATTGAGGCGATGAACGGGGGTAATGGCTACACCTTC. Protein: CANSQIEAMNGGNGYTF.